The 13 T cell receptor beta chains given below trace back to one sample, sequenced in a study of blood T cell repertoires in COVID-19. TCRdb keeps only in-frame clones here, not all; method: immunoSEQ multiplex PCR. The sample records about 68,000 clones, about nine tenths being singletons. Sample: peripheral blood. Every receptor here comes from a man aged 50 to 60 with COVID-19, enrolled during active disease.

This clone was observed a single time. The genes are TRBV28 and TRBJ1-5; the match to TRBD1 covers 9 bases. Germline-derived CDR1 and CDR2 are MDHEN and SYDVKM. This CDR3 region has 15 residues. Unmatched junction bases numbered 9, after V lost 5 bases and J lost 7 bases. As DNA, the CDR3 is TGTGCCAGCAGTCCCCCCGGGACAGGGCACCAGCCCCAGCATTTT. Protein sequence: CASSPPGTGHQPQHF.

The V call is TRBV3-1 (or the pseudogene TRBV3-2), the J call TRBJ1-2, with D perhaps TRBD1 (6 bases). Trimming cost V 5 bases and J 8 bases, with 21 bases left between them. The CDR3 has 15 amino acids. The germline V gene encodes CDR1 LGHDT and CDR2 YNNKEL (reference sequence). The CDR3 region has the DNA TGTGCCAGCAGCGCGGCGAACACAGGGCTAGGAGGCTACACCTTC. Translated: CASSAANTGLGGYTF.

The DNA of the CDR3 is TGTGCCAGCAGCGCCCGGACAGGGTTCTACAATGAGCAGTTCTTC. Its protein is CASSARTGFYNEQFF. The chain combines TRBV9 with TRBJ2-1; 8 bases align to TRBD1. Losses at the gene ends were 3 bases for V and 3 bases for J; bases not matched to a gene: 5. CDR1 is SGDLS and CDR2 is YYNGEE in the germline V gene. The CDR3 runs to 15 residues. The entire variable domain, with the rest obtained from reference TRBV9 and TRBJ2-1, is as follows: DSGVTQTPKHLITATGQRVTLRCSPRSGDLSVYWYQQSLDQGLQFLIQYYNGEERAKGNILERFSAQQFPDLHSELNLSSLELGDSALYFCASSARTGFYNEQFFGPGTRLTVL.

This clone was seen a handful of times. This sequence joins TRBV20-1 and TRBJ2-7, with D hard to call. V lost 3 bases to trimming and J lost 0 bases, with 18 bases between them. The V gene's germline CDR1 is DFQATT and CDR2 SNEGSKA (reference sequence). The CDR3 has 16 residues. In DNA, the CDR3 is TGCAGTGCTAGTTCGATTCGTACAGTGAGCTCCTACGAGCAGTACTTC. Translation: CSASSIRTVSSYEQYF.

V usage is TRBV15 and J usage is TRBJ2-5, with TRBD2 matching 8 bases. V dropped 5 bases and J dropped 9; count of bases not matched to a gene: 14. This CDR3 comprises 15 residues. Germline-derived CDR1 and CDR2 are LNHNV and YYDKDF (reference sequence). The CDR3 loop is CATSGQTSARAPQYF. The DNA for the CDR3 is TGTGCCACCAGCGGACAGACTAGCGCCAGAGCCCCCCAGTACTTC.

The chain carries TRBV2 and TRBJ1-1; D may be TRBD1 (6 bases). The CDR3 is 14 residues long. V lost 6 bases and J 4 bases, leaving 15 bases between the germline ends. CDR1 and CDR2 (germline): SNHLY, FYNNEI. CDR3 in DNA: TGTGCCAGCAGCCGACAGGTTGGGGGCACTGAAGCTTTCTTT. Its protein product is CASSRQVGGTEAFF.

This clone was detected only once. As DNA, the CDR3 is TGCGCCAGCAGCACGGGACAGGGCCAAGAGACCCAGTACTTC. It encodes CASSTGQGQETQYF. V and J are TRBV5-1 and TRBJ2-5; 9 positions agree with TRBD1. This CDR3 contains 14 residues. V was clipped by 4 bases and J by 1 base; unmatched bases: 2. CDR1 is SGHRS, CDR2 YFSETQ, per germline.

This clone was found a few times. The rearrangement uses TRBV12-3 or TRBV12-4 and TRBJ2-2, with D unclear. V lost 6 bases and J 2 bases, leaving 4 bases between the germline ends. The CDR3 has 12 amino acids. CDR3 coding DNA: TGTGCCAGCAGGAGAAACACCGGGGAGCTGTTTTTT. This sequence encodes CASRRNTGELFF.

This rearrangement joins TRBV6-4 to TRBJ2-1, with 10 bases identical to TRBD1. Losses at the gene ends were 2 bases for V and 6 bases for J; bases not matched to a gene: 4. This CDR3 spans 15 amino acids. CDR1 MRHNA and CDR2 SNTAGT come from the germline V gene. The CDR3 loop reads CASSDRTGGRNEQFF. In DNA, the CDR3 is TGTGCCAGCAGTGACAGGACAGGGGGACGCAATGAGCAGTTCTTC.

The chain is built from TRBV29-1 and TRBJ2-3; 10 positions match TRBD1. The CDR3 is 17 residues long. J gave up 3 bases and V 0 bases, and 9 bases lay outside the gene matches. Per germline, CDR1 SQVTM and CDR2 ANQGSEA. The CDR3: CSVEDRDRGPPTDTQYF. CDR3 bases: TGCAGCGTTGAAGATAGGGACAGGGGCCCTCCGACAGATACGCAGTATTTT.

The chain links TRBV10-3 to TRBJ2-5; TRBD2 matches at 8 bases. CDR3 length: 15 amino acids. V gave up 5 bases and J gave up 4 bases; unmatched junction bases: 9. The germline CDR1 and CDR2 sequences are ENHRY and SYGVKD. The DNA for the CDR3 is TGTGCCATCAGTCCCTACGGGAGGGCTGGAGAGACCCAGTACTTC. Translating it yields CAISPYGRAGETQYF.

There are a few counts of this clone. The genes are TRBV7-8 and TRBJ1-6, with D tentatively TRBD1 (6 bases). The germline V gene encodes CDR1 SGHVS and CDR2 FQNEAQ. The V and J ends lost 5 bases and 8 bases respectively, with 13 bases between them. The CDR3 is 14 amino acids. CDR3 DNA sequence: TGTGCCAGCAGCCCAGGTCCAGGGGATTCACCCCTCCACTTT. It translates to CASSPGPGDSPLHF.

The genes are TRBV28 and TRBJ2-7, with TRBD2 matching over 10 bases. Germline V gene data show CDR1 as MDHEN and CDR2 as SYDVKM. The ends lost 4 bases at V and 7 bases at J; junction bases unmatched: 10. CDR3 length: 15 residues. The CDR3 DNA sequence: TGTGCCAGCAGTTCCTACAGCGGGAGGGCCTGGGAGCAGTACTTC. It yields the protein CASSSYSGRAWEQYF.